The 24 T cell receptor beta chains given below trace back to one sample, sequenced in a study of blood T cell repertoires in COVID-19. Clones were read by immunoSEQ multiplex PCR, and TCRdb kept only the in-frame ones, dropping some. In the table there are around 240,000 clones, roughly 85% of which are singletons. Material for sequencing was PBMCs or T cells enriched from blood (not recorded which). These receptors were collected from a woman aged 50 to 65 who had recovered from COVID-19.

This clone has more than one count but fewer than ten. The rearrangement joins TRBV6-1 to TRBJ1-5, with D possibly matching TRBD1 (5 bases). From germline, CDR1 is MNHNS and CDR2 SASEGT. V shed 2 bases and J shed 4 bases, with 15 bases lying between them. The CDR3 is 16 residues long. In DNA, the CDR3 is TGTGCCAGCAGTGAATTCTCCAGGGTGGGGAATCAGCCCCAGCATTTT. Translated: CASSEFSRVGNQPQHF.

The chain combines TRBV7-2 with TRBJ1-2, with D hard to call. V dropped 2 bases and J dropped 1 base, with 14 bases sitting between them. The germline CDR1 and CDR2 sequences are SGHTA and FQGNSA. This CDR3 is built from 16 residues. The CDR3: CASSLSSGRYNYGYTF. As DNA, the CDR3 is TGTGCCAGCAGCTTATCCTCAGGCAGGTATAACTATGGCTACACCTTC.

This clone showed up just a few times. CDR3 nucleotides: TGTGCCAGCAGCTTAGCCGACAGGGTTGGAAACACCATATATTTT. As protein: CASSLADRVGNTIYF. V is TRBV7-9 and J is TRBJ1-3, with 7 bases fitting TRBD1. Unmatched junction bases numbered 2, after V lost 0 bases and J lost 3 bases. The CDR3 is made up of 15 amino acids. Germline V gives CDR1 SEHNR, CDR2 FQNEAQ (reference sequence).

The chain combines TRBV7-2 with TRBJ2-1, with TRBD2 identical over 8 bases. Germline loops: CDR1 SGHTA, CDR2 FQGNSA. This CDR3 comprises 15 residues. With 7 bases clipped from V and 0 bases from J, the junction kept 5 bases outside the gene matches. The CDR3 DNA follows: TGTGCCAGCACCCGGGGGGGAGTCTCCTACAATGAGCAGTTCTTC. Protein: CASTRGGVSYNEQFF.

This clone showed up just once. The chain combines TRBV2 with TRBJ2-7; 7 nucleotides agree with TRBD1. Losses at the gene ends were 0 bases for V and 5 bases for J; bases not matched to a gene: 7. This CDR3 comprises 15 residues. In germline, CDR1 is SNHLY, CDR2 FYNNEI. For the CDR3, the DNA is TGTGCCAGCAGTGAAGCTGGGGGACAGCTCGACGAGCAGTACTTC. Its translation: CASSEAGGQLDEQYF.

The V call is TRBV5-1, the J call TRBJ1-2, with a possible D match to TRBD1 (5 bases). Trimming shortened V by 3 bases and J by 6 bases, and 18 bases separated the two germline ends. This CDR3 is built from 15 residues. Germline V gene lookup returns CDR1 SGHRS and CDR2 YFSETQ. The CDR3 DNA sequence: TGCGCCAGCAGCTCCTCGGGGGGGTTGCAACATGGCTACACCTTC. Its translation is CASSSSGGLQHGYTF.

This clone was picked up a small number of times. The gene calls are TRBV5-5 and TRBJ1-2; D uncertain. The CDR3 runs to 16 residues. Germline V gene sequence: CDR1 SGHKS, CDR2 YYEKEE (reference sequence). V was trimmed by 3 bases and J by 7 bases, leaving 22 bases between them. CDR3 bases: TGTGCCAGCAGCTCTGGCCAGACGGCTACCTCGGGTGGCTACACCTTC. Residues: CASSSGQTATSGGYTF.

This clone was counted only a few times. At one of its ends the junction is not consistent with the germline gene, which may arise from a read error. This chain links TRBV27 with TRBJ2-7; 8 nucleotides line up with TRBD2. The CDR3 loop spans 13 amino acids. CDR1 is MNHEY and CDR2 is SMNVEV in the germline V gene (reference sequence). CDR3 residues: CASSYLTSGTRVF. For the CDR3, the DNA is TGTGCCAGCAGTTATCTAACCTCCGGGACTAGGGTCTTC.

In its sample, this clone was seen a few times. The genes are TRBV30 and TRBJ1-6; D is perhaps TRBD1 (6 bases). This CDR3 spans 16 amino acids. From germline, CDR1 is GTSNPN and CDR2 SVGIG (reference sequence). Trimming pared 1 base from V and 7 bases from J, leaving 17 bases between. The CDR3 spells CAWSAIGGARNSPLHF. The CDR3 region has the DNA TGTGCCTGGAGTGCGATTGGGGGGGCAAGGAATTCACCCCTCCACTTT.

The rearrangement uses TRBV11-1 and TRBJ2-1, with a possible D match to TRBD1 (6 bases). This CDR3 contains 13 residues. Germline V gene data show CDR1 as SGHAT and CDR2 as FQDESV (reference sequence). V was clipped by 5 bases and J by 12 bases, with 17 bases between them. The CDR3 protein is CASSPGQLWGQFF. DNA for the CDR3: TGTGCCAGCAGCCCCGGACAGCTCTGGGGGCAGTTCTTC.

The J gene is TRBJ1-1, the V gene TRBV18; 12 bases fit TRBD1. J gave up 4 bases and V 5 bases, and 8 bases lay outside the gene matches. The germline V gene encodes CDR1 KGHSH and CDR2 LQKENI. This CDR3 contains 16 residues. CDR3 residues: CASSLGQGASSTEAFF. CDR3 bases: TGTGCCAGCTCATTGGGACAGGGGGCGTCATCCACTGAAGCTTTCTTT.

V usage is TRBV3-1 (or the pseudogene TRBV3-2) and J usage is TRBJ2-2; D may be TRBD2 (5 bases). V shed 4 bases and J shed 3 bases, with 15 bases lying between them. The germline V gene encodes CDR1 LGHDT and CDR2 YNNKEL (reference sequence). The CDR3 is 16 residues long. The CDR3, as DNA: TGTGCCAGCAGCCCGAGTCCGGGAACGGACACCGGGGAGCTGTTTTTT. Its protein product is CASSPSPGTDTGELFF.

This clone was detected once. The V call is TRBV9, the J call TRBJ2-1; 7 bases map to TRBD2. The V gene end was trimmed by 1 base and the J gene end by 4 bases; junction bases not matched to a gene: 8. The CDR3 is made up of 16 amino acids. Germline assignment: CDR1 SGDLS and CDR2 YYNGEE. The CDR3 coding sequence is TGTGCCAGCAGCGTAATGACGCTAGCGGCTTACAATGAGCAGTTCTTC. This encodes CASSVMTLAAYNEQFF.

In this sample, this clone turned up once. The CDR3 DNA sequence: TGTGCCAGCAGTTTATTGGCGGAGGAGGGGCGCACTCAGCCCCAGCATTTT. Translation gives CASSLLAEEGRTQPQHF. V and J are TRBV27 and TRBJ1-5, with D perhaps matching TRBD1 (5 bases). Trimming pared 1 base from V and 6 bases from J, leaving 19 bases between. Germline CDR1 is MNHEY and CDR2 is SMNVEV (reference sequence). The CDR3 is made up of 17 amino acids.

This clone was observed a handful of times. The CDR3 DNA reads TGTGCCAGTAGGTGGCTCCCCCAGCATTTT. Its protein is CASRWLPQHF. The gene calls are TRBV19 and TRBJ1-5; D is ambiguous. Germline lookup yields CDR1 LNHDA and CDR2 SQIVND (reference sequence). The CDR3 has 10 residues. V gave up 6 bases and J gave up 10 bases, with 7 bases separating them. Supplemented by reference TRBV19 and TRBJ1-5, the full variable domain reads DGGITQSPKYLFRKEGQNVTLSCEQNLNHDAMYWYRQDPGQGLRLIYYSQIVNDFQKGDIAEGYSVSREKKESFPLTVTSAQKNPTAFYLCASRWLPQHFGDGTRLSIL.

V usage is TRBV6-5 and J usage is TRBJ1-1; maybe TRBD1 (5 bases). V dropped 10 bases and J dropped 0 bases, with 9 bases sitting between them. This CDR3 spans 12 amino acids. Germline V gene lookup returns CDR1 MNHEY and CDR2 SVGAGI. CDR3 sequence: CATQGLNTEAFF. As DNA, the CDR3 is TGTGCCACCCAGGGCTTGAACACTGAAGCTTTCTTT.

CDR3 nucleotides: TGTGCCAGCAGCGTCCAATCCAGCGGGAGTCCGCCTGAGCAGTTCTTC. Translation gives CASSVQSSGSPPEQFF. This sequence joins TRBV9 and TRBJ2-1; 8 positions agree with TRBD2. This CDR3 is 16 amino acids long. Germline V gene lookup returns CDR1 SGDLS and CDR2 YYNGEE. J gave up 9 bases and V 2 bases, and 13 bases lay outside the gene matches.

This sequence joins TRBV19 and TRBJ1-1; D may be TRBD1 (6 bases). Trimming stripped 5 bases from V and 8 bases from J, with 15 bases between. Germline V gives CDR1 LNHDA, CDR2 SQIVND (reference sequence). This CDR3 comprises 13 residues. In nucleotides, the CDR3 is TGTGCCAGTAGTCCTCGACAGGAACAAGAAGCTTTCTTT. Translating gives CASSPRQEQEAFF.

The chain uses TRBV3-1 (or the pseudogene TRBV3-2) and TRBJ1-1; D gene uncertain. V dropped 2 bases and J dropped 1 base, with 11 bases sitting between them. CDR1 and CDR2 (germline): LGHDT, YNNKEL (reference sequence). The CDR3 contains 15 residues. The CDR3 DNA sequence: TGTGCCAGCAGCCAACCACACCCCGCGAACACTGAAGCTTTCTTT. Protein: CASSQPHPANTEAFF.

The chain combines TRBV28 with TRBJ2-7; 7 positions match TRBD1. The germline CDR1 and CDR2 sequences are MDHEN and SYDVKM. Trimming cost V 3 bases and J 0 bases; bases outside gene matches: 8. The CDR3 spans 16 residues. The CDR3 DNA reads TGTGCCAGCAGTTTCGGGACAGCAAGAAGCTCCTACGAGCAGTACTTC. This sequence encodes CASSFGTARSSYEQYF.

This clone was detected only a few times. CDR3 sequence reads: CASSLEMGGEAFF. The CDR3 bases are TGTGCCAGCAGCTTAGAGATGGGGGGGGAAGCTTTCTTT. The J gene is TRBJ1-1, the V gene TRBV7-6; possible D gene TRBD1, 5 bases. This CDR3 region has 13 residues. CDR1 SGHVS and CDR2 FNYEAQ come from the germline V gene. V was shortened by 1 base and J by 8 bases, with 11 bases between the two germline ends.

This clone showed up many times. The chain combines TRBV28 with TRBJ1-1; no firm D call. V gave up 3 bases and J gave up 2 bases, with 31 bases separating them. The CDR3 is 21 amino acids. Germline V lookup: CDR1 MDHEN, CDR2 SYDVKM. The CDR3 nucleotides read TGTGCCAGCAGTTTCAAACCCCTTTGGGTTTTTTCCTCTAACAGAAACACTGAAGCTTTCTTT. Translating it yields CASSFKPLWVFSSNRNTEAFF.

The chain has TRBV25-1 and TRBJ2-3; 9 bases fit TRBD2. CDR1 and CDR2 from the germline V gene are MGHDK and SYGVNS. V dropped 1 base and J dropped 3; count of bases not matched to a gene: 8. The CDR3 sequence is 17 residues long. The CDR3 coding sequence is TGTGCCAGCAGTGAATCATTAGCGGGAGTGGGAACAGATACGCAGTATTTT. It translates to CASSESLAGVGTDTQYF.

The chain combines TRBV20-1 with TRBJ1-2, with D uncertain. The CDR3 is 12 amino acids. V was clipped by 3 bases and J by 8 bases, with 13 bases between them. CDR1 is DFQATT, CDR2 SNEGSKA, per germline (reference sequence). The CDR3 DNA is TGCAGTGCTAGTGAGCCTGGCCGCGGCTACACCTTC. This gives the protein CSASEPGRGYTF.